One sample yielded the 9 T cell receptor beta chains listed below, sequenced in a study of HIV-infected patients and healthy controls. TCRdb re-called the 5' RACE reads with MiXCR, one entry per CDR3 protein. The sample records tens of thousands of distinct CDR3 sequences, 15% to 20% being singletons. The source material was CD4+ T cells from blood. Receptors originate from a human donor in good health.

The J gene is TRBJ1-5, the V gene TRBV6-2 or TRBV6-3; D gene uncertain. Germline V lookup: CDR1 MNHEY, CDR2 SVGEGT. The CDR3 runs to 13 residues. V was trimmed by 5 bases and J by 3 bases, leaving 8 bases between them. CDR3 nucleotide sequence: TGTGCCAGCAGTGGGCAGAACAATCAGCCCCAGCATTTT. Amino acid sequence: CASSGQNNQPQHF.

The genes are TRBV12-3 or TRBV12-4 and TRBJ1-1; D not resolved. Between the trimmed V and J ends, which lost 4 bases and 2 bases, there was a span of 8 bases. CDR3 size: 13 residues. CDR3 sequence reads: CASSSHKNTEAFF. The CDR3 DNA is TGTGCCAGCAGTTCACACAAAAACACTGAAGCTTTCTTT.

This clonotype was seen a few times. V usage is TRBV19 and J usage is TRBJ1-2; TRBD1 aligns across 11 bases. The CDR3 has 15 amino acids. V was pared by 6 bases and J by 5 bases, with 8 bases of the junction left unmatched. Germline V gene sequence: CDR1 LNHDA, CDR2 SQIVND (reference sequence). This chain's CDR3 is CASRLGQGALYGYTF. CDR3 coding DNA: TGTGCCAGTAGACTAGGACAGGGGGCACTTTATGGCTACACCTTC.

The chain recombines TRBV7-2 with TRBJ1-1, with D possibly matching TRBD1 (6 bases). Germline CDR1 and CDR2: SGHTA and FQGNSA. The CDR3 consists of 15 residues. The V end lost 6 bases, the J end lost 6 bases, and 20 bases lay between the germline ends. The CDR3 nucleotides read TGTGCCAGCAGACCTGGGGGGGCTCGCGGAGCTGAAGCTTTCTTT. As protein: CASRPGGARGAEAFF.

This clonotype was detected many times. The chain recombines TRBV28 with TRBJ1-5; D is unresolved. The V and J ends lost 5 bases and 0 bases respectively, with 5 bases between them. Looked up from germline, CDR1 is MDHEN and CDR2 is SYDVKM. This CDR3 contains 13 residues. The CDR3 DNA reads as TGTGCCAGCAGTCCGGATAGCAATCAGCCCCAGCATTTT. It encodes CASSPDSNQPQHF.

The chain couples TRBV7-9 to TRBJ1-1; 9 bases align to TRBD1. V was pared by 7 bases and J by 1 base, with 4 bases of the junction left unmatched. CDR1 is SEHNR, CDR2 FQNEAQ, per germline (reference sequence). This CDR3 has 14 amino acids. CDR3 amino acids: CASNRGRGNTEAFF. The CDR3 nucleotides are TGTGCCAGCAACAGGGGGCGAGGGAACACTGAAGCTTTCTTT.

The chain has TRBV6-5 and TRBJ2-3; 7 nucleotides match TRBD2. Unmatched junction bases numbered 9, after V lost 1 base and J lost 2 bases. CDR1 is MNHEY, CDR2 SVGAGI, per germline. This CDR3 comprises 17 residues. The CDR3 protein is CASSYLSTSQFTDTQYF. CDR3 in DNA: TGTGCCAGCAGTTACTTATCGACTAGCCAGTTCACAGATACGCAGTATTTT.

This chain connects TRBV4-2 to TRBJ1-6; the D is unclear. V was trimmed by 0 bases and J by 6 bases, leaving 12 bases between them. This CDR3 contains 16 residues. Germline V CDR1 and CDR2: LGHNA, YNFKEQ. DNA for the CDR3: TGTGCCAGCAGCCAAGAACTCCGGGCTGCTAATTCACCCCTCCACTTT. Amino acid sequence: CASSQELRAANSPLHF.

The rearrangement uses TRBV4-2 and TRBJ1-6, with D maybe TRBD1 (5 bases). The CDR3 covers 15 residues. From germline, CDR1 is LGHNA and CDR2 YNFKEQ. The V gene lost 0 bases and the J gene lost 7 bases, with 10 bases spanning the gap. The CDR3 loop reads CASSQDLAGNSPLHF. The DNA for the CDR3 is TGTGCCAGCAGCCAAGATCTCGCAGGGAATTCACCCCTCCACTTT.